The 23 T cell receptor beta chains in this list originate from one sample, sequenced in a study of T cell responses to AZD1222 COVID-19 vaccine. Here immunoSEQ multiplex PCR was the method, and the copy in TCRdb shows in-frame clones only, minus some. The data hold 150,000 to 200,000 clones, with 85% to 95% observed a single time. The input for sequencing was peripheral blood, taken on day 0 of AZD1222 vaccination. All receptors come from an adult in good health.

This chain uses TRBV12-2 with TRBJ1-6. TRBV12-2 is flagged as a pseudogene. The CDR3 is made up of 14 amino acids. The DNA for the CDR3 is TGTGCAAGTCGCTTTACCGGCCCTAATTCACCCCTCCACTTT. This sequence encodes CASRFTGPNSPLHF.

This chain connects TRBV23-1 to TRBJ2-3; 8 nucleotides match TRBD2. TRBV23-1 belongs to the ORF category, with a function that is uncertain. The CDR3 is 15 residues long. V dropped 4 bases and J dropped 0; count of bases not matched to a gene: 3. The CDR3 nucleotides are TGCGCCAGCAGTCCCTCGGGGGGGAGCACAGATACGCAGTATTTT. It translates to CASSPSGGSTDTQYF.

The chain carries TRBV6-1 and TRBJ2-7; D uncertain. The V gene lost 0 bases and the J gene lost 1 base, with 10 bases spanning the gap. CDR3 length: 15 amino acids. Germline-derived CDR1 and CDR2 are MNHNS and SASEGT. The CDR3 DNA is TGTGCCAGCAGTGAAGCGGCCAGGACGTCCTACGAGCAGTACTTC. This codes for CASSEAARTSYEQYF.

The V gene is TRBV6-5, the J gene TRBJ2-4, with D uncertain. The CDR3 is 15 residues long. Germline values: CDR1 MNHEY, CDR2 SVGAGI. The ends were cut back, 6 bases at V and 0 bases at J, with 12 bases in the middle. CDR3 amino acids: CASSTRMLAKNIQYF. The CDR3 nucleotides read TGTGCCAGCAGCACACGAATGCTAGCCAAAAACATTCAGTACTTC.

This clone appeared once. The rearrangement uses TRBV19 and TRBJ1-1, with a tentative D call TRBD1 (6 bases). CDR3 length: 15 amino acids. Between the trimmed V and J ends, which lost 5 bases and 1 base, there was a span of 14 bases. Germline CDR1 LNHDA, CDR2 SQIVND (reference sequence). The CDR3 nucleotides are TGTGCCAGTAGTCCCTCAAGACAGGAGAACACTGAAGCTTTCTTT. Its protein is CASSPSRQENTEAFF. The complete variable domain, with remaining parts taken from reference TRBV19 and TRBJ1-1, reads DGGITQSPKYLFRKEGQNVTLSCEQNLNHDAMYWYRQDPGQGLRLIYYSQIVNDFQKGDIAEGYSVSREKKESFPLTVTSAQKNPTAFYLCASSPSRQENTEAFFGQGTRLTVV.

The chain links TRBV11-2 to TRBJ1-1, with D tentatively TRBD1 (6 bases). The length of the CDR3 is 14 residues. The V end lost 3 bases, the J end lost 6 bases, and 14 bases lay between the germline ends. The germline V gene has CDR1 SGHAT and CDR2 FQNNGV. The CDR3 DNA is TGTGCCAGCAGCTTTACAGGGAGCAAAGCTGAAGCTTTCTTT. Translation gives CASSFTGSKAEAFF.

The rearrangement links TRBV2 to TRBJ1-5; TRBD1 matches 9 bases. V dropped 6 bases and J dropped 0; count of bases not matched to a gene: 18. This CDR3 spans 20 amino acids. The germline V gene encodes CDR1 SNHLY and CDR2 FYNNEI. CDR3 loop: CASSSSVGGQGFTSNQPQHF. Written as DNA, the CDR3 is TGTGCCAGCAGCTCTTCAGTGGGGGGACAGGGATTCACTAGCAATCAGCCCCAGCATTTT. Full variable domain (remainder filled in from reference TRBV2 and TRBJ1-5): EPEVTQTPSHQVTQMGQEVILRCVPISNHLYFYWYRQILGQKVEFLVSFYNNEISEKSEIFDDQFSVERPDGSNFTLKIRSTKLEDSAMYFCASSSSVGGQGFTSNQPQHFGDGTRLSIL.

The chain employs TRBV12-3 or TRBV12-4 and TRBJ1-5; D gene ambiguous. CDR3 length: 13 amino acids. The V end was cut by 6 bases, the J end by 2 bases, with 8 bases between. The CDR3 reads CASSADRNQPQHF. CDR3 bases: TGTGCCAGCAGCGCGGACCGCAATCAGCCCCAGCATTTT.

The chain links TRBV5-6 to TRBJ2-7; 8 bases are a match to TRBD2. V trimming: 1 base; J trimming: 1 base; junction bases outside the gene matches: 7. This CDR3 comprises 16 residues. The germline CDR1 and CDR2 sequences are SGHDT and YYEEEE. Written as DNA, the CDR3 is TGTGCCAGCAGCTTGTCCCCGGGAGGGTTGTCCTACGAGCAGTACTTC. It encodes CASSLSPGGLSYEQYF. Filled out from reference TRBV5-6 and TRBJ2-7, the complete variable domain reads DAGVTQSPTHLIKTRGQQVTLRCSPKSGHDTVSWYQQALGQGPQFIFQYYEEEERQRGNFPDRFSGHQFPNYSSELNVNALLLGDSALYLCASSLSPGGLSYEQYFGPGTRLTVT.

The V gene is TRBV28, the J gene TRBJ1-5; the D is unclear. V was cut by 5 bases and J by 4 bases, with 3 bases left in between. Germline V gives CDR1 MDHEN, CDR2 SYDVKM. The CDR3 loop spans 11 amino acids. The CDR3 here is CASSQNQPQHF. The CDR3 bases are TGTGCCAGCAGTCAGAATCAGCCCCAGCATTTT.

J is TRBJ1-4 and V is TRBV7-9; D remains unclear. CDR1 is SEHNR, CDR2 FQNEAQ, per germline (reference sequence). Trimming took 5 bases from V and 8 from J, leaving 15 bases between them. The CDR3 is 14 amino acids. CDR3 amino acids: CASSHRTRVEKLFF. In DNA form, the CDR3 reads TGTGCCAGCAGCCATAGGACCCGGGTAGAAAAACTGTTTTTT.

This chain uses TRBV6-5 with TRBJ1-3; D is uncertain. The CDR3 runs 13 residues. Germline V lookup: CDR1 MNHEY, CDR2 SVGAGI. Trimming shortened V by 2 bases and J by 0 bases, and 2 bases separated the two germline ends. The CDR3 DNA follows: TGTGCCAGCAGTTACGTCTCTGGAAACACCATATATTTT. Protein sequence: CASSYVSGNTIYF.

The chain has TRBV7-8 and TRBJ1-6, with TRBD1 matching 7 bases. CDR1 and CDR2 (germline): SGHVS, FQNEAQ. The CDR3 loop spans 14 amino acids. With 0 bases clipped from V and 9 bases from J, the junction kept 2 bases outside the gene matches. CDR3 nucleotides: TGTGCCAGCAGCTTAGCGAGGGACAGTTCACCCCTCCACTTT. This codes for CASSLARDSSPLHF.

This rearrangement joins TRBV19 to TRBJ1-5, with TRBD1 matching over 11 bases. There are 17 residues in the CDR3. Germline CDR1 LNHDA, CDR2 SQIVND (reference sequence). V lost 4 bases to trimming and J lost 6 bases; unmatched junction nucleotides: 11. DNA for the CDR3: TGTGCCAGTAGTAGAGGACAGGGGGCTTCCCCGGGTCAGCCCCAGCATTTT. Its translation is CASSRGQGASPGQPQHF.

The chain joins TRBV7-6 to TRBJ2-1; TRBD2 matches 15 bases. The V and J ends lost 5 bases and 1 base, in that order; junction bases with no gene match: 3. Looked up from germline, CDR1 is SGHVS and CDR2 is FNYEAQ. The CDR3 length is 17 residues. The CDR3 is CASSIGTSGRSYNEQFF. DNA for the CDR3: TGTGCCAGCAGCATAGGGACTAGCGGGAGGTCCTACAATGAGCAGTTCTTC.

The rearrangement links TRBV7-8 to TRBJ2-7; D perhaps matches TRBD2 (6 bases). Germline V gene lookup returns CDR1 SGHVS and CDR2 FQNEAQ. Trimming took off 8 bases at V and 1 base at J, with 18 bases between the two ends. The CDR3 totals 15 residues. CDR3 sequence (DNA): TGTGCCAGCTCCTTCTATGCGGGGTGGTCCTACGAGCAGTACTTC. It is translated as CASSFYAGWSYEQYF.

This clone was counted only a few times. The CDR3, as DNA: TGTGCCAGCAGCTTAGAAATATATCGGGGGGCCGGTATCTATGGCTACACCTTC. It is translated as CASSLEIYRGAGIYGYTF. The chain employs TRBV11-2 and TRBJ1-2; D perhaps matches TRBD1 (6 bases). Germline CDR1 and CDR2: SGHAT and FQNNGV. With 0 bases removed from V and 4 bases from J, the gap between germline ends came to 21 bases. This CDR3 contains 18 residues.

The CDR3 DNA reads TGTGCCAGTAGTATAGGCGAACGGGGCTACACCTTC. This sequence encodes CASSIGERGYTF. The chain is built from TRBV19 and TRBJ1-2; unclear D gene. Germline CDR1 reads LNHDA; CDR2 reads SQIVND (reference sequence). The V gene lost 1 base and the J gene lost 8 bases, with 8 bases spanning the gap. The CDR3 spans 12 residues.

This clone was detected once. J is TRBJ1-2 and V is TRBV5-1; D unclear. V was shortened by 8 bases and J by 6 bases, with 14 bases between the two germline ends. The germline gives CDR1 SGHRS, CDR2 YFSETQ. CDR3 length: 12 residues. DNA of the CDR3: TGCGCCAGTACCGAGGAAGGGAATGGCTACACCTTC. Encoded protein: CASTEEGNGYTF.

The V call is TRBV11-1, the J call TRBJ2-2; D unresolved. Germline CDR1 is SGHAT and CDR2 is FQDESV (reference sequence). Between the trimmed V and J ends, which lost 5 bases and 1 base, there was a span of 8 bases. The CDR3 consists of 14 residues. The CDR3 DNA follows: TGTGCCAGCAGCGGCGACCGGAACACCGGGGAGCTGTTTTTT. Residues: CASSGDRNTGELFF.

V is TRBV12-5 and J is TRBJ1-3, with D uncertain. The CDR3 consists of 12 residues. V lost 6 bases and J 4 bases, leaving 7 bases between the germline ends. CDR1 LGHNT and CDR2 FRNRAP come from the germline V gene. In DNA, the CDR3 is TGTGCTAGTGGATTGATAGGAAACACCATATATTTT. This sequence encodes CASGLIGNTIYF.

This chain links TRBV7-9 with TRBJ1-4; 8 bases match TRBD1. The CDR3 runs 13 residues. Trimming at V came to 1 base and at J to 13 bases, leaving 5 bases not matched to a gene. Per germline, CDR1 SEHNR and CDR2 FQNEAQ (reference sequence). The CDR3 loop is CASSLDQGALLFF. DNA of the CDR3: TGTGCCAGCAGCTTAGACCAGGGGGCGCTACTGTTTTTT.

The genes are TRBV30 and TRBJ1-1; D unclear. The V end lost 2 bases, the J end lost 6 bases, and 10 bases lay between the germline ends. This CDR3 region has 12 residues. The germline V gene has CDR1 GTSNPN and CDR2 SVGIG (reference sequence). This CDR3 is CAWSTLGSEAFF. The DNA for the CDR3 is TGTGCCTGGAGTACATTGGGTTCTGAAGCTTTCTTT. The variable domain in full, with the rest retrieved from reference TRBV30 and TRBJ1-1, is SQTIHQWPATLVQPVGSPLSLECTVEGTSNPNLYWYRQAAGRGLQLLFYSVGIGQISSEVPQNLSASRPQDRQFILSSKKLLLSDSGFYLCAWSTLGSEAFFGQGTRLTVV.